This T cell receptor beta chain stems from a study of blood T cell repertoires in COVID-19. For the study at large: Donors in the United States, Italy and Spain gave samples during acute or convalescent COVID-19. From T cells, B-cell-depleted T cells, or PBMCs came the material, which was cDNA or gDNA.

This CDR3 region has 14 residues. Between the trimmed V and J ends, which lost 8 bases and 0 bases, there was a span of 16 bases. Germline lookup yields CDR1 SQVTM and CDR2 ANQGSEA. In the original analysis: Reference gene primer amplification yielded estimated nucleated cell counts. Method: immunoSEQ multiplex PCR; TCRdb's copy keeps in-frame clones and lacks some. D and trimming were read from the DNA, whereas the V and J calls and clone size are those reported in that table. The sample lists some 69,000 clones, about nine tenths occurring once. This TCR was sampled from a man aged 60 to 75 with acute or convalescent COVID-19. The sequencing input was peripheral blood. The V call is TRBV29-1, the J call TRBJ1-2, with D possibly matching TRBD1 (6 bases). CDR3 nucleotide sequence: TGCAGCACTTATACAGGGTCTTCTAACTATGGCTACACCTTC. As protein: CSTYTGSSNYGYTF.